The 21 T cell receptor beta chains below were found in one sample sequenced in a study of blood T cell repertoires in COVID-19. Generated by immunoSEQ multiplex PCR, the TCRdb table keeps only in-frame clones and is missing some. This sample has around 100,000 clones, with approximately 79% found just once. Sequenced material: peripheral blood. The receptor source for this set is a man in his 70s with active or convalescent COVID-19.

The rearrangement links TRBV28 to TRBJ2-2, with D possibly being TRBD1 (6 bases). The V and J ends lost 6 bases and 6 bases respectively, with 23 bases between them. The CDR3 totals 17 residues. Germline CDR1 MDHEN, CDR2 SYDVKM. CDR3 in amino acids: CASSPLPGQRAAGELFF. In DNA, the CDR3 is TGTGCCAGCAGCCCACTCCCGGGACAAAGGGCGGCCGGGGAGCTGTTTTTT.

The chain is built from TRBV7-2 and TRBJ2-1, with D maybe TRBD2 (5 bases). Germline V CDR1 and CDR2: SGHTA, FQGNSA. The V and J ends lost 0 bases and 9 bases respectively, with 15 bases between them. The CDR3 has 15 residues. The CDR3 sequence is CASSLAPLYSGEQFF. In DNA form, the CDR3 reads TGTGCCAGCAGCTTAGCGCCCCTTTACAGCGGTGAGCAGTTCTTC.

About this clone itself: Other DNA sequences of this sample code for an identical CDR3. The CDR3 is CASSFSNYGYTF. The CDR3 nucleotides read TGCGCCAGCAGCTTTAGTAACTATGGCTACACCTTC. The gene calls are TRBV5-1 and TRBJ1-2; D is unclear. Trimming left V 2 bases short and J 1 base short, with 3 bases between. The CDR3 runs to 12 residues. Germline assignment: CDR1 SGHRS and CDR2 YFSETQ.

The rearrangement links TRBV2 to TRBJ1-6; a possible D gene is TRBD1 (6 bases). V was pared by 7 bases and J by 4 bases, with 11 bases between. The CDR3 contains 14 residues. Germline assignment: CDR1 SNHLY and CDR2 FYNNEI. The CDR3 region has the DNA TGTGCCAGCACACAGGGACGGTATAATTCACCCCTCCACTTT. Translation: CASTQGRYNSPLHF.

The chain couples TRBV10-1 to TRBJ2-3; 7 positions match TRBD1. The V and J ends lost 3 bases and 5 bases, in that order; junction bases with no gene match: 8. Germline values: CDR1 WNHNN, CDR2 SYGVQD (reference sequence). The CDR3 loop spans 15 amino acids. The CDR3 sequence is CASSDGQGVRDTQYF. The CDR3 bases are TGCGCCAGCAGTGACGGGCAGGGGGTAAGAGATACGCAGTATTTT.

This clone is medium-sized by share. The chain's CDR3 is CASSPGPYNEQFF. For the CDR3, the DNA is TGTGCCAGCAGCCCTGGCCCCTACAATGAGCAGTTCTTC. The chain uses TRBV7-9 and TRBJ2-1; D ambiguous. CDR3 length: 13 residues. The ends were cut back, 5 bases at V and 2 bases at J, with 7 bases in the middle. The germline CDR1 and CDR2 sequences are SEHNR and FQNEAQ (reference sequence).

This clone appeared once. The J gene is TRBJ1-2, the V gene TRBV7-9; 7 nucleotides align to TRBD1. This CDR3 has 14 amino acids. Germline trimming cut 2 bases from V and 8 bases from J; bases unmatched to any gene: 8. The germline V gene encodes CDR1 SEHNR and CDR2 FQNEAQ (reference sequence). The CDR3 loop reads CASSLRRGLEGYTF. CDR3 nucleotide sequence: TGTGCCAGCAGCTTAAGGAGGGGGCTGGAGGGCTACACCTTC.

The V call is TRBV10-2, the J call TRBJ1-6; 8 bases map to TRBD1. Trimming cost V 7 bases and J 5 bases; bases outside gene matches: 10. CDR3 length: 16 amino acids. Germline CDR1 and CDR2: WSHSY and SAAADI. This CDR3 reads CASTFSGTGDNSPLHF. The CDR3 DNA reads as TGCGCCAGCACCTTCTCAGGGACAGGCGATAATTCACCCCTCCACTTT.

This clone was recorded a few times. The chain combines TRBV6-5 with TRBJ2-6, with D perhaps matching TRBD2 (5 bases). Germline CDR1 MNHEY, CDR2 SVGAGI. Trimming stripped 2 bases from V and 4 bases from J, with 12 bases between. The CDR3 is 16 amino acids. The CDR3 DNA follows: TGTGCCAGCAGTTACGAGGGTACGAGAGGGGCCAACGTCCTGACTTTC. It is translated as CASSYEGTRGANVLTF.

CDR3 in amino acids: CASRSGFTDTQYF. The CDR3 DNA sequence: TGTGCCAGCAGATCAGGGTTCACAGATACGCAGTATTTT. The chain is built from TRBV6-5 and TRBJ2-3; the D gene is possibly TRBD1 (5 bases). The CDR3 loop spans 13 amino acids. With 6 bases removed from V and 2 bases from J, the gap between germline ends came to 9 bases. CDR1 is MNHEY and CDR2 is SVGAGI in the germline V gene.

This chain links TRBV28 with TRBJ2-7; D not certain. CDR1 is MDHEN and CDR2 is SYDVKM in the germline V gene. The CDR3 extends over 11 amino acids. Trimming removed 4 bases from V and 3 bases from J, with 4 bases in between. In nucleotides, the CDR3 is TGTGCCAGCAGTTCGGTCTACGAGCAGTACTTC. Its protein is CASSSVYEQYF.

The chain couples TRBV24-1 to TRBJ1-2; 7 bases are a match to TRBD1. Germline loops: CDR1 KGHDR, CDR2 SFDVKD. Unmatched junction bases numbered 7, after V lost 6 bases and J lost 4 bases. The CDR3 is 14 residues long. The CDR3 DNA is TGTGCCACCAGTCTCCCGGGACAGACCTATGGCTACACCTTC. It is translated as CATSLPGQTYGYTF.

The gene calls are TRBV28 and TRBJ1-1; a possible D gene is TRBD1 (6 bases). The germline V gene has CDR1 MDHEN and CDR2 SYDVKM. Trimming took 2 bases from V and 10 from J, leaving 14 bases between them. The CDR3 covers 13 residues. This chain's CDR3 is CASSLRGRGRAFF. The CDR3 DNA is TGTGCCAGCAGTTTAAGGGGCAGGGGACGAGCTTTCTTT.

This chain connects TRBV7-9 to TRBJ1-1; 10 bases are shared with TRBD1. Germline-derived CDR1 and CDR2 are SEHNR and FQNEAQ (reference sequence). This CDR3 contains 12 residues. V shed 5 bases and J 10 bases; nucleotides not matched to a gene: 4. The CDR3 sequence is CASSPRDRGAFF. CDR3 in DNA: TGTGCCAGCAGCCCCCGGGACAGGGGAGCTTTCTTT.

The chain is built from TRBV27 and TRBJ2-1, with D possibly TRBD2 on 6 matching bases. The CDR3 spans 15 residues. V lost 10 bases and J lost 8, with 24 bases in between. Per the germline V gene, CDR1 is MNHEY and CDR2 is SMNVEV (reference sequence). This CDR3 is CATSWRGSAGDEQFF. CDR3 nucleotides: TGTGCCACCTCCTGGAGGGGAAGCGCGGGCGATGAGCAGTTCTTC.

The chain combines TRBV15 with TRBJ2-7, with 8 nucleotides matching TRBD1. This CDR3 has 14 residues. Germline loops: CDR1 LNHNV, CDR2 YYDKDF (reference sequence). V lost 3 bases, J lost 6 bases, and 7 bases stayed unmatched. The CDR3 is CATSRRTGTREQYF. Written as DNA, the CDR3 is TGTGCCACCAGCAGGCGGACAGGGACTCGCGAGCAGTACTTC.

There are a few counts of this clone. The gene calls are TRBV30 and TRBJ2-5; D is perhaps TRBD1 (5 bases). Trimming took off 2 bases at V and 3 bases at J, with 13 bases between the two ends. Germline V lookup: CDR1 GTSNPN, CDR2 SVGIG (reference sequence). There are 14 residues in the CDR3. The CDR3, as DNA: TGTGCCTGGAGTCTTCCAGGGTTTGAAGAGACCCAGTACTTC. Protein: CAWSLPGFEETQYF.

The V and J genes are TRBV6-1 and TRBJ1-2, with 11 bases fitting TRBD1. J lost 3 bases, V lost 2 bases, and 2 bases had no gene match. CDR1 is MNHNS, CDR2 SASEGT, per germline. The CDR3 covers 15 residues. The CDR3 loop reads CASSERTGGDYGYTF. CDR3 coding DNA: TGTGCCAGCAGTGAAAGGACAGGGGGCGACTATGGCTACACCTTC.

This rearrangement joins TRBV3-1 (or the pseudogene TRBV3-2) to TRBJ1-2; TRBD1 matches 8 bases. Germline V lookup: CDR1 LGHDT, CDR2 YNNKEL (reference sequence). This CDR3 is 15 amino acids long. The junction had 9 bases not matched to a gene; V was cut back by 1 base and J by 8 bases. For the CDR3, the DNA is TGTGCCAGCAGCCAAGTAGGACAGGGCCCTGGGGGCTACACCTTC. It translates to CASSQVGQGPGGYTF.

For the CDR3, the DNA is TGCAGTGCTAGTACTAGCGAGGGTTACAATGAGCAGTTCTTC. This codes for CSASTSEGYNEQFF. V usage is TRBV20-1 and J usage is TRBJ2-1, with 7 bases fitting TRBD2. The CDR3 length is 14 residues. Germline CDR1 DFQATT, CDR2 SNEGSKA (reference sequence). V shed 3 bases and J 4 bases; nucleotides not matched to a gene: 6.

V is TRBV3-1 (or the pseudogene TRBV3-2) and J is TRBJ2-6; D might be TRBD1 (5 bases). The germline CDR1 and CDR2 sequences are LGHDT and YNNKEL (reference sequence). This CDR3 has 21 residues. Trimming took 0 bases from V and 0 from J, leaving 21 bases between them. This chain's CDR3 is CASSQDLYSGQVDSGANVLTF. CDR3 nucleotide sequence: TGTGCCAGCAGCCAAGATCTATACTCAGGGCAGGTCGACTCTGGGGCCAACGTCCTGACTTTC.